Each of the 26 T cell receptor beta chains below was sequenced from the same sample in a study of spatial heterogeneity in lung cancer. Study conclusions and caveats: Tumoral mutation counts were tracked by counts of expanded intratumoral alpha and beta TCRs.

Time point of the sample: sample taken at primary tumor resection. TCRdb re-called the 5' RACE reads with MiXCR, one entry per CDR3 protein. The table shows roughly 7,700 distinct CDR3 sequences, with about an eighth occurring only once. Their target antigens are unknown. The sample in question was lung tumor tissue, obtained at surgery. These receptors all stem from a male donor with early-stage non-small cell lung cancer.

The genes are TRBV20-1 and TRBJ2-5, with 12 nucleotides matching TRBD2. The CDR3 runs 13 residues. CDR1 and CDR2 from the germline V gene are DFQATT and SNEGSKA (reference sequence). Losses at the gene ends were 3 bases for V and 5 bases for J; bases not matched to a gene: 1. CDR3 sequence: CSASGLAGETQYF. CDR3 nucleotide sequence: TGCAGTGCTAGCGGACTAGCGGGGGAGACCCAGTACTTC.

At least ten counts were recorded for this clonotype. This rearrangement joins TRBV20-1 to TRBJ2-1, with 13 bases lining up with TRBD2. The CDR3 consists of 16 residues. Trimming at V came to 0 bases and at J to 4 bases, leaving 3 bases not matched to a gene. CDR1 is DFQATT, CDR2 SNEGSKA, per germline (reference sequence). The CDR3, as DNA: TGCAGTGCTAGAGATTGGGGACTAGCGGGATACAATGAGCAGTTCTTC. Its protein product is CSARDWGLAGYNEQFF.

This clonotype was recorded many times. This CDR3 is CSAATLDIYTDTQYF. The CDR3 DNA sequence: TGCAGTGCTGCGACCTTAGACATCTACACAGATACGCAGTATTTT. The chain couples TRBV20-1 to TRBJ2-3; D is undetermined. This CDR3 is 15 amino acids long. Germline-derived CDR1 and CDR2 are DFQATT and SNEGSKA (reference sequence). V lost 5 bases and J 2 bases, leaving 17 bases between the germline ends.

This clonotype was observed many times. The V gene is TRBV2, the J gene TRBJ1-4; maybe TRBD1 (5 bases). CDR3 size: 14 residues. Germline V CDR1 and CDR2: SNHLY, FYNNEI. V dropped 0 bases and J dropped 6 bases, with 8 bases sitting between them. This CDR3 reads CASSEAGVYEKLFF. The CDR3 DNA reads TGTGCCAGCAGTGAAGCAGGGGTTTATGAAAAACTGTTTTTT.

This clonotype was observed at least ten times. The chain employs TRBV28 and TRBJ2-5; 8 bases align to TRBD2. The CDR3 sequence is 15 residues long. Germline values: CDR1 MDHEN, CDR2 SYDVKM. With 6 bases clipped from V and 3 bases from J, the junction kept 9 bases outside the gene matches. CDR3 sequence reads: CASSPQGLVEETQYF. In DNA form, the CDR3 reads TGTGCCAGCAGCCCGCAGGGACTAGTAGAAGAGACCCAGTACTTC.

This chain uses TRBV18 with TRBJ1-5; 7 bases fit TRBD1. Germline trimming cut 2 bases from V and 6 bases from J; bases unmatched to any gene: 4. The CDR3 has 14 amino acids. Germline assignment: CDR1 KGHSH and CDR2 LQKENI. CDR3 coding DNA: TGTGCCAGCTCACCAGACAGGGTTCCTCAGCCCCAGCATTTT. This encodes CASSPDRVPQPQHF.

In its sample, this clonotype ranks as medium-sized (0.01 to 0.1%). The V call is TRBV7-9, the J call TRBJ2-5, with 9 bases that match TRBD1. This CDR3 has 14 amino acids. V trimming: 3 bases; J trimming: 2 bases; junction bases outside the gene matches: 1. Germline CDR1 and CDR2: SEHNR and FQNEAQ (reference sequence). CDR3: CASSFDRGQETQYF. Here the CDR3 DNA reads TGTGCCAGCAGCTTTGACAGGGGGCAAGAGACCCAGTACTTC.

This clonotype was recorded at least ten times. The V gene is TRBV7-6, the J gene TRBJ2-2, with D possibly TRBD2 on 5 matching bases. CDR1 is SGHVS and CDR2 is FNYEAQ in the germline V gene. Trimming took 5 bases from V and 6 from J, leaving 13 bases between them. The CDR3 runs to 14 residues. CDR3 region: CASSKTIEAGELFF. The CDR3 DNA sequence: TGTGCCAGCAGCAAGACTATTGAGGCCGGGGAGCTGTTTTTT.

Many counts were recorded for this clonotype. The chain is built from TRBV20-1 and TRBJ1-5; the D is unclear. Germline V lookup: CDR1 DFQATT, CDR2 SNEGSKA (reference sequence). V was trimmed by 3 bases and J by 6 bases, leaving 12 bases between them. CDR3 size: 13 residues. CDR3 DNA sequence: TGCAGTGCTAGGACCCGCGCGGGTCAGCCCCAGCATTTT. It specifies CSARTRAGQPQHF.

This clonotype was observed many times. V gene TRBV2 combines with J gene TRBJ2-2; weak D call: TRBD2 (5 bases). Germline CDR1 and CDR2: SNHLY and FYNNEI. V lost 8 bases to trimming and J lost 0 bases, with 10 bases between them. The CDR3 is made up of 14 amino acids. For the CDR3, the DNA is TGTGCCAGCGGGGAGCGGTCGAACACCGGGGAGCTGTTTTTT. Its protein is CASGERSNTGELFF.

There are many counts of this clonotype. The J gene is TRBJ2-7, the V gene TRBV5-1; unclear D gene. In germline, CDR1 is SGHRS, CDR2 YFSETQ. This CDR3 is built from 14 residues. V was shortened by 7 bases and J by 3 bases, with 17 bases between the two germline ends. CDR3 region: CASAVTAPGYEQYF. The CDR3 DNA reads TGCGCCAGCGCGGTGACGGCCCCGGGCTACGAGCAGTACTTC.

This clonotype was counted ten times or more. In DNA, the CDR3 is TGCAGCGTTGATGGGGGGAGGAAAGAGACCCAGTACTTC. Its translation is CSVDGGRKETQYF. This chain joins TRBV29-1 and TRBJ2-5; D perhaps matches TRBD2 (6 bases). Germline CDR1 and CDR2: SQVTM and ANQGSEA. The V end lost 3 bases, the J end lost 3 bases, and 11 bases lay between the germline ends. CDR3 length: 13 residues.

The chain links TRBV7-2 to TRBJ1-2; TRBD1 matches at 9 bases. CDR1 and CDR2 (germline): SGHTA, FQGNSA. CDR3 size: 15 residues. Germline trimming cut 3 bases from V and 2 bases from J; bases unmatched to any gene: 4. The CDR3 DNA reads TGTGCCAGCAGCTTTAGGACAGGGGCGAACTATGGCTACACCTTC. Residues: CASSFRTGANYGYTF.

This clonotype has more than one count but fewer than ten. The chain employs TRBV7-9 and TRBJ2-1, with 7 bases matching TRBD2. Losses at the gene ends were 1 base for V and 9 bases for J; bases not matched to a gene: 6. The germline CDR1 and CDR2 sequences are SEHNR and FQNEAQ (reference sequence). The CDR3 has 14 amino acids. In nucleotides, the CDR3 is TGTGCCAGCAGCTTAGGAATGGGGGAGGGTGAGCAGTTCTTC. It translates to CASSLGMGEGEQFF.

The chain couples TRBV6-1 to TRBJ1-2, with a weak D call TRBD1 (6 bases). Between the trimmed V and J ends, which lost 6 bases and 4 bases, there was a span of 18 bases. In germline, CDR1 is MNHNS, CDR2 SASEGT. CDR3 length: 15 amino acids. The CDR3 loop reads CASSPPAGVSYGYTF. The CDR3 nucleotides read TGTGCCAGCAGCCCACCGGCAGGGGTTAGCTATGGCTACACCTTC.

This clonotype came up many times. The chain combines TRBV6-5 with TRBJ1-1; D not resolved. The CDR3 consists of 13 residues. Trimming left V 0 bases short and J 6 bases short, with 8 bases between. Germline CDR1 reads MNHEY; CDR2 reads SVGAGI. The CDR3 loop is CASSYSGVAEAFF. The CDR3, as DNA: TGTGCCAGCAGTTACTCCGGGGTGGCTGAAGCTTTCTTT.

This clonotype was detected many times. The CDR3 coding sequence is TGCGCCAGCAGCTTGGATATCACAGGGACCTACAATGAGCAGTTCTTC. The encoded protein is CASSLDITGTYNEQFF. This chain links TRBV5-1 with TRBJ2-1; D may be TRBD1 (6 bases). The germline V gene encodes CDR1 SGHRS and CDR2 YFSETQ. The CDR3 has 16 amino acids. The V and J ends lost 0 bases and 2 bases respectively, with 12 bases between them.

This clonotype appeared many times. The chain is built from TRBV7-9 and TRBJ2-1; 8 nucleotides agree with TRBD2. Germline loops: CDR1 SEHNR, CDR2 FQNEAQ (reference sequence). Trimming at V came to 5 bases and at J to 6 bases, leaving 12 bases not matched to a gene. This CDR3 has 16 amino acids. CDR3 DNA: TGTGCCAGCAGCCCCGGGGGCGGGAGGATGCTCAATGAGCAGTTCTTC. It translates to CASSPGGGRMLNEQFF.

J is TRBJ2-1 and V is TRBV12-3 or TRBV12-4; 9 bases line up with TRBD1. This CDR3 spans 15 amino acids. Trimming removed 11 bases from V and 3 bases from J; junction bases left unmatched: 11. CDR3 nucleotides: TGTGCCTGCACCCCCGGACAGGGGTACTACAATGAGCAGTTCTTC. This codes for CACTPGQGYYNEQFF.

The rearrangement uses TRBV2 and TRBJ2-3; 10 bases are shared with TRBD2. CDR3 length: 13 amino acids. Germline CDR1 reads SNHLY; CDR2 reads FYNNEI. J lost 3 bases, V lost 7 bases, and 1 base had no gene match. The CDR3 reads CASTLAGTDTQYF. CDR3 nucleotide sequence: TGTGCCAGCACACTAGCGGGAACAGATACGCAGTATTTT.

In this sample, this clonotype turned up many times. The chain couples TRBV27 to TRBJ1-6; D gene unclear. This CDR3 comprises 18 residues. Germline V gene data show CDR1 as MNHEY and CDR2 as SMNVEV (reference sequence). V dropped 6 bases and J dropped 0 bases, with 18 bases sitting between them. The CDR3 DNA is TGTGCCAGCAGCGGCCTTAGAGGCGGAAGCTCCTATAATTCACCCCTCCACTTT. Translated, it gives CASSGLRGGSSYNSPLHF.

This clonotype rates as medium-sized. The genes are TRBV11-3 and TRBJ1-1; D not certain. Trimming stripped 2 bases from V and 4 bases from J, with 17 bases between. Per the germline V gene, CDR1 is SGHNT and CDR2 is YENEEA. This CDR3 comprises 16 residues. The CDR3 spells CASSLRLWMWATEAFF. CDR3 DNA: TGTGCCAGCAGCTTAAGGCTGTGGATGTGGGCCACTGAAGCTTTCTTT. Combining the CDR3 with reference TRBV11-3 and TRBJ1-1 gives the whole variable domain EAGVVQSPRYKIIEKKQPVAFWCNPISGHNTLYWYLQNLGQGPELLIRYENEEAVDDSQLPKDRFSAERLKGVDSTLKIQPAELGDSAVYLCASSLRLWMWATEAFFGQGTRLTVV.

This clonotype was counted at least ten times. The V and J genes are TRBV7-2 and TRBJ2-7; perhaps TRBD2 as D (6 bases). Deletions cut 2 bases from V and 2 bases from J, with 13 bases between. The CDR3 totals 15 residues. Germline V lookup: CDR1 SGHTA, CDR2 FQGNSA. CDR3 nucleotides: TGTGCCAGCAGCTTAAATAGGCTAGCGACCTACGAGCAGTACTTC. Its protein is CASSLNRLATYEQYF.

At least ten counts were recorded for this clonotype. The chain carries TRBV28 and TRBJ2-7, with TRBD2 identical over 11 bases. The CDR3 spans 15 residues. J gave up 7 bases and V 4 bases, and 9 bases lay outside the gene matches. The V gene's germline CDR1 is MDHEN and CDR2 SYDVKM. The DNA of the CDR3 is TGTGCCAGCAGTTACGAGACTAGCGGGGCCGTTGAGCAGTACTTC. Protein: CASSYETSGAVEQYF.

The V gene is TRBV12-3 or TRBV12-4, the J gene TRBJ1-6, with a weak D call TRBD1 (6 bases). CDR3 length equals 15 residues. Trimming cost V 0 bases and J 7 bases, with 10 bases left between them. The CDR3 sequence is CASSLAGGTNSPLHF. In DNA, the CDR3 is TGTGCCAGCAGTTTAGCCGGGGGGACAAATTCACCCCTCCACTTT.

The gene calls are TRBV14 and TRBJ2-1; D remains ambiguous. The CDR3 has 12 residues. Germline CDR1 SGHDN, CDR2 FVKESK. The V end was cut by 0 bases, the J end by 8 bases, with 5 bases between. In DNA, the CDR3 is TGTGCCAGCAGCCAAGATAGGTATGAGCAGTTCTTC. Protein product: CASSQDRYEQFF.